The sequence of this T cell receptor beta chain was determined in a study of blood T cell repertoires in COVID-19. In the study overall: COVID-19 samples from acute and convalescent phases originated in the United States, Italy and Spain. PBMCs, B-cell-depleted T cells, or T cells were the source of the cDNA or gDNA that made up the material.

Original processing notes: Amplification with reference gene primers provided the estimates of nucleated cell counts. Sequencing was performed with immunoSEQ multiplex PCR; in TCRdb, only in-frame clones are kept and a portion is missing. Clonal size and the V and J genes are those of that table, whereas D and trimming came from the DNA. The table records about 200,000 clones, 89% of them present only once. The CDR3 is made up of 15 amino acids. Germline V gene data show CDR1 as SEHNR and CDR2 as FQNEAQ (reference sequence). V gave up 1 base and J gave up 4 bases; unmatched junction bases: 4. Only one count was recorded for this clone.

The sequencing input was peripheral blood. The V call is TRBV7-9, the J call TRBJ2-5; the match to TRBD2 covers 9 bases. This TCR was recovered from a middle-aged man with acute or convalescent COVID-19. The CDR3 DNA reads as TGTGCCAGCAGCTTAGGTCCAGCGGGGGGAGAGACCCAGTACTTC. Its translation is CASSLGPAGGETQYF.